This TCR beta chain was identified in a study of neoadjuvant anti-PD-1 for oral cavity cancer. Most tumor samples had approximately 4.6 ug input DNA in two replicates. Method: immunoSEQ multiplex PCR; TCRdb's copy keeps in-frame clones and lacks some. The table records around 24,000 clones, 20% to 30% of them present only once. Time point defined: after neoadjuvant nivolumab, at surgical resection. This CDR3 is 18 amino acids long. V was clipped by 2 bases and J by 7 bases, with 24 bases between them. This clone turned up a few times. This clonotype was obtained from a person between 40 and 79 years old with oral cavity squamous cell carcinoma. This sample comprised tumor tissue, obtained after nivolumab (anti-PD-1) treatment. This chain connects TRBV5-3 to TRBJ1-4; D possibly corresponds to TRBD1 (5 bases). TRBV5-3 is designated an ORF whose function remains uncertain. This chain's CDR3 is CARSFVGIRAMTREKLFF. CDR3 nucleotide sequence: TGTGCCAGAAGCTTCGTGGGGATCAGGGCGATGACTCGTGAAAAACTGTTTTTT.